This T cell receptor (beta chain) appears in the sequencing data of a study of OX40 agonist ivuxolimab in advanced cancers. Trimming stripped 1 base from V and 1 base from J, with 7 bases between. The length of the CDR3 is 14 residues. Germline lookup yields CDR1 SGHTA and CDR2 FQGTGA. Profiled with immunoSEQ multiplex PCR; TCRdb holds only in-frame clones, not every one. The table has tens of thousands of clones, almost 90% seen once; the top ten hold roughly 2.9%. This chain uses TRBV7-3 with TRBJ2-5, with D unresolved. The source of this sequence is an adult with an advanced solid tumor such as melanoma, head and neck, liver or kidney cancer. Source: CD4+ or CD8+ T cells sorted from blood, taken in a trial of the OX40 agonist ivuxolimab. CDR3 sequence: CASSLNPSQETQYF. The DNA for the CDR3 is TGTGCCAGCAGCTTAAATCCAAGCCAAGAGACCCAGTACTTC.